These T cell receptor beta chains were read from a single sample in a study of blood T cell repertoires in COVID-19. Assay: immunoSEQ multiplex PCR; the TCRdb copy retains only in-frame clones and omits some. The repertoire holds around 150,000 clones, with roughly 90% as singletons. Sequenced material: peripheral blood. All receptors come from a man in his sixties with acute or convalescent COVID-19. CDR3s include the opening cysteine and the closing phenylalanine or tryptophan. A D gene is named only where the DNA matches it firmly.

>TRBV4-1|NA|TRBJ2-7|15
CASSFQQGRPYEQYF
>TRBV2|NA|TRBJ2-7|14
CASSVGGLPYEQYF
>TRBV6-5|NA|TRBJ2-1|14
CASSYGGRMNEQFF
>TRBV12-3/TRBV12-4|NA|TRBJ2-7|13
CASSLGGLYEQYF
>TRBV5-1|TRBD1|TRBJ2-3|14
CASRQGTGTDTQYF
>TRBV18|TRBD1|TRBJ1-2|13
CASSPDRGYGYTF
>TRBV7-3|NA|TRBJ2-2|14
CASSLEGGAGELFF
>TRBV6-5|NA|TRBJ1-5|14
CASSNNLSNQPQHF
>TRBV28|TRBD1|TRBJ1-2|17
CASRNPGAGGKDYGYTF
>TRBV19|TRBD1|TRBJ2-4|13
CASDPGQGGRKYF
>TRBV9|NA|TRBJ1-6|16
CASSVGGPGRGSPLHF
>TRBV4-2|NA|TRBJ2-1|17
CASSQGWVSGSYNEQFF
>TRBV10-3|NA|TRBJ1-1|14
CAISERGLNTEAFF
>TRBV5-1|TRBD2|TRBJ2-7|17
CASSTAAAGTSGYEQYF
>TRBV12-3/TRBV12-4|NA|TRBJ1-5|13
CASSSVRLQPQHF
>TRBV6-5|NA|TRBJ1-6|15
CASSYSGELRSPLHF
>TRBV6-5|NA|TRBJ1-1|14
CASRVRQQNTEAFF
>TRBV5-1|TRBD2|TRBJ2-7|16
CASSLGGTSGTYEQYF
>TRBV30|NA|TRBJ2-7|13
CAWSSTGPSGQYF
>TRBV5-4|TRBD1|TRBJ1-1|13
CASHRTGNTEAFF
>TRBV5-8|TRBD1|TRBJ1-2|13
CASRDRGRSGYTF
>TRBV18|NA|TRBJ1-4|15
CASSPPLTTNEKLFF
>TRBV5-1|NA|TRBJ2-7|14
CASSKDGKTYEQYF
>TRBV30|NA|TRBJ2-7|14
CAWSAYRSSYEQYF
>TRBV4-1|TRBD2|TRBJ2-4|17
CASSQGVSGALKNIQYF
>TRBV19|TRBD2|TRBJ2-4|17
CASSLAGGPTYENIQYF
>TRBV3-1/TRBV3-2|TRBD2|TRBJ2-3|16
CASSQQLAGRSDTQYF
>TRBV19|NA|TRBJ1-1|17
CASSIVGGETVGTEAFF
>TRBV5-4|NA|TRBJ2-2|16
CASRIGVGQTVGELFF
>TRBV10-2|NA|TRBJ2-1|15
CASSTGSSSYNEQFF
>TRBV27|TRBD1|TRBJ2-3|15
CASSLGQVVTDTQYF
>TRBV9|TRBD1|TRBJ1-2|15
CASSNPGGRDYGYTF
>TRBV9|NA|TRBJ2-1|14
CASSPRGGDNEQFF
>TRBV19|NA|TRBJ1-5|14
CASKGVPKNQPQHF
>TRBV3-1/TRBV3-2|NA|TRBJ2-3|14
CASSQGLTADTQYF
>TRBV7-9|NA|TRBJ1-4|15
CASSFPQGRGEKLFF
>TRBV5-5|NA|TRBJ1-4|17
CASSFLLTYTGNEKLFF
>TRBV6-5|TRBD1|TRBJ1-6|15
CASRTGVGWNSPLHF
>TRBV6-5|TRBD1|TRBJ1-2|12
CASRGDSSGYTF
>TRBV30|NA|TRBJ1-2|12
CAWTNRADGYTF
>TRBV5-8|NA|TRBJ1-1|15
CASSLGPGWNTEAFF
>TRBV30|NA|TRBJ1-2|16
CAWKGGLLEPDVGYTF
>TRBV5-5|TRBD1|TRBJ1-2|18
CASSPDGRPSQGYYGYTF
>TRBV5-6|TRBD1|TRBJ1-6|19
CASSLANPRGRPYNSPLHF
>TRBV18|TRBD1|TRBJ2-6|18
CASGNVGQGASGANVLTF
>TRBV30|NA|TRBJ1-5|14
CAWSRGAPMSPQHF
>TRBV2|TRBD2|TRBJ2-1|19
CASSVRRGAVFSSYNEQFF
>TRBV2|TRBD1|TRBJ2-5|16
CASSGGFLQGRETQYF
>TRBV5-1|NA|TRBJ2-5|14
CASSLGRGQETQYF
>TRBV19|NA|TRBJ2-7|15
CASSTHGQFPYEQYF
>TRBV30|TRBD1|TRBJ1-2|15
CASTEWDRYGLGYTF
>TRBV19|NA|TRBJ1-1|14
CASSINGGTRDAFF
>TRBV5-1|NA|TRBJ1-4|16
CASSFLGQSTNEKLFF
>TRBV5-1|TRBD2|TRBJ2-1|15
CASSSPGLAYNEQFF
>TRBV7-2|NA|TRBJ1-5|14
CASSLQGLSQPQHF
>TRBV5-4|TRBD1|TRBJ1-1|13
CASEQTGGTEAFF
>TRBV9|NA|TRBJ2-3|16
CASSTRGGASTDTQYF
>TRBV7-9|NA|TRBJ1-2|14
CASSLMRADYGYTF
>TRBV18|TRBD1|TRBJ1-6|17
CASSPTGQGAHNSPLHF
>TRBV14|NA|TRBJ2-7|15
CASSLAGAFSYEQYF